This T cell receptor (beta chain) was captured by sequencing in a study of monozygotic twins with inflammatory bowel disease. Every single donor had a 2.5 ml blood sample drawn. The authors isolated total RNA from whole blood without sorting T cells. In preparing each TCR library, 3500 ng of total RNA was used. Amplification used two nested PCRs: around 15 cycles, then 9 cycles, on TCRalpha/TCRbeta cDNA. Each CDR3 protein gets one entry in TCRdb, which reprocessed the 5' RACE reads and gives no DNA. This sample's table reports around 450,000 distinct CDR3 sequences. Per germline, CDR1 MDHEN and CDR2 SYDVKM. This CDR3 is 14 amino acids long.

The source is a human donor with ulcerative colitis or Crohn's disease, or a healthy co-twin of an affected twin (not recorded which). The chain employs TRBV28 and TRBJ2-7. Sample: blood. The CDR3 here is CASGPAGVLIEQYF.